This is a list of T cell receptor beta chains from one sample in a study of CD8+ T cells in alopecia areata. Libraries were prepared by immunoSEQ multiplex PCR; TCRdb keeps only in-frame clonotypes and omits some of them. Here the sample spans just over 150,000 clones, around three fifths being singletons. The input for sequencing was CD4+ T cells sorted from blood, taken at week 4, from a patient treated with tofacitinib. These receptors came from a human donor with alopecia areata. Each CDR3 is given with its conserved first and last residue. Fields, in order: D gene, clone size, J gene, CDR3 length, V gene, CDR3 protein, CDR3 DNA. The D gene is left open where the match is weak. Clone size, where shown, is once, few, many, or a class for clones that have expanded.

D: -; size: -; J: TRBJ2-2; length: 14; V: TRBV9; CDR3: CASSVRSYTGELFF; DNA: TGTGCCAGCAGCGTCCGGTCGTACACCGGGGAGCTGTTTTTT
D: TRBD2; size: -; J: TRBJ2-5; length: 15; V: TRBV30; CDR3: CACRNRAGGRETQYF; DNA: TGTGCCTGCCGCAACCGTGCGGGGGGCCGAGAGACCCAGTACTTC
D: TRBD1; size: -; J: TRBJ1-2; length: 14; V: TRBV29-1; CDR3: CSAGGGTGDYGYTF; DNA: TGCAGCGCTGGAGGGGGGACAGGGGACTATGGCTACACCTTC
D: -; size: -; J: TRBJ2-5; length: 14; V: TRBV29-1; CDR3: CSADSGRSLETQYF; DNA: TGCAGCGCAGATTCAGGCCGATCACTAGAGACCCAGTACTTC
D: -; size: -; J: TRBJ2-4; length: 16; V: TRBV7-2; CDR3: CASSPRALGAKNIQYF; DNA: TGTGCCAGCAGCCCACGGGCCCTGGGGGCCAAAAACATTCAGTACTTC
D: -; size: -; J: TRBJ2-3; length: 15; V: TRBV30; CDR3: CAWRPPRQYTDTQYF; DNA: TGTGCCTGGAGACCTCCGAGACAGTACACAGATACGCAGTATTTT
D: -; size: -; J: TRBJ2-5; length: 11; V: TRBV20-1; CDR3: CSARDRGTQYF; DNA: TGCAGTGCTAGAGATAGGGGGACCCAGTACTTC
D: TRBD1; size: -; J: TRBJ2-7; length: 16; V: TRBV4-1; CDR3: CASSQDWQGDSYEQYF; DNA: TGCGCCAGCAGCCAAGATTGGCAGGGGGACTCCTACGAGCAGTACTTC
D: -; size: -; J: TRBJ1-6; length: 16; V: TRBV6-1; CDR3: CASSERHSVGNSPLHF; DNA: TGTGCCAGCAGTGAACGTCACAGTGTGGGTAATTCACCCCTCCACTTT
D: -; size: -; J: TRBJ2-3; length: 15; V: TRBV5-1; CDR3: CASSLESGNADTQYF; DNA: TGCGCCAGCAGCTTGGAGAGTGGGAATGCAGATACGCAGTATTTT
D: -; size: few; J: TRBJ1-2; length: 18; V: TRBV4-3; CDR3: CASSQVDFLGSANYGYTF; DNA: TGCGCCAGCAGCCAAGTCGATTTCCTTGGAAGTGCTAACTATGGCTACACCTTC
D: -; size: few; J: TRBJ1-4; length: 14; V: TRBV19; CDR3: CADMGGGHNEKLFF; DNA: TGTGCCGACATGGGGGGAGGACATAATGAAAAACTGTTTTTT
D: TRBD2; size: -; J: TRBJ2-3; length: 13; V: TRBV29-1; CDR3: CSVLAGNTDTQYF; DNA: TGCAGCGTTTTAGCGGGGAACACAGATACGCAGTATTTT
D: -; size: -; J: TRBJ1-1; length: 14; V: TRBV2; CDR3: CASGARVMNTEAFF; DNA: TGTGCCAGCGGGGCTAGGGTCATGAACACTGAAGCTTTCTTT
D: -; size: -; J: TRBJ2-5; length: 13; V: TRBV7-6; CDR3: CASSFGQGKTQYF; DNA: TGTGCCAGCAGCTTCGGGCAGGGGAAGACCCAGTACTTC
D: -; size: -; J: TRBJ1-6; length: 12; V: TRBV5-6; CDR3: CASSTRQMPLHF; DNA: TGTGCCAGCAGCACCCGACAAATGCCCCTCCACTTT
D: TRBD2; size: -; J: TRBJ2-5; length: 14; V: TRBV5-1; CDR3: CASSWGTSGVDQYF; DNA: TGCGCCAGCAGCTGGGGGACTAGCGGGGTAGACCAGTACTTC
D: -; size: -; J: TRBJ1-2; length: 11; V: TRBV5-6; CDR3: CASSLRGGYTF; DNA: TGTGCCAGCAGCTTGAGGGGAGGCTACACCTTC
D: TRBD1; size: -; J: TRBJ1-5; length: 16; V: TRBV7-9; CDR3: CASSPWTGGEDQPQHF; DNA: TGTGCCAGCAGCCCTTGGACAGGGGGCGAGGATCAGCCCCAGCATTTT
D: TRBD2; size: -; J: TRBJ2-1; length: 14; V: TRBV6-1; CDR3: CASSNLAGGNEQFF; DNA: TGTGCCAGCAGTAATCTAGCGGGGGGTAATGAGCAGTTCTTC
D: -; size: -; J: TRBJ2-1; length: 14; V: TRBV7-8; CDR3: CASRRDSSYNEQFF; DNA: TGTGCCAGCAGACGGGACTCTTCCTACAATGAGCAGTTCTTC
D: TRBD1; size: -; J: TRBJ1-2; length: 13; V: TRBV29-1; CDR3: CSVDTGTGSGYTF; DNA: TGCAGCGTTGACACCGGGACAGGGTCTGGCTACACCTTC
D: -; size: few; J: TRBJ1-2; length: 12; V: TRBV6-5; CDR3: CASSRGGLGYTF; DNA: TGTGCCAGCAGCAGGGGCGGACTTGGCTACACCTTC
D: -; size: -; J: TRBJ1-2; length: 10; V: TRBV29-1; CDR3: CSVLHGGYTF; DNA: TGCAGCGTCCTCCATGGAGGCTACACCTTC
D: -; size: few; J: TRBJ1-5; length: 15; V: TRBV27; CDR3: CASSSTGEGNQPQHF; DNA: TGTGCCAGCAGTTCTACGGGCGAGGGCAATCAGCCCCAGCATTTT
D: -; size: -; J: TRBJ1-6; length: 15; V: TRBV6-5; CDR3: CASSYSGAQGSPLHF; DNA: TGTGCCAGCAGTTATTCGGGGGCCCAGGGTTCACCCCTCCACTTT
D: -; size: few; J: TRBJ1-4; length: 11; V: TRBV2; CDR3: CASAGSRELFF; DNA: TGTGCCAGCGCGGGGTCCAGGGAACTGTTTTTT
D: -; size: -; J: TRBJ2-1; length: 12; V: TRBV29-1; CDR3: CSASVLYNEQFF; DNA: TGCAGCGCTAGCGTCCTCTACAATGAGCAGTTCTTC
D: -; size: -; J: TRBJ1-2; length: 13; V: TRBV19; CDR3: CASSIGGGYGYTF; DNA: TGTGCCAGTAGTATCGGTGGCGGGTATGGCTACACCTTC
D: -; size: -; J: TRBJ2-1; length: 12; V: TRBV12-5; CDR3: CASGLVRGEQFF; DNA: TGTGCTAGTGGTTTGGTACGGGGTGAGCAGTTCTTC
D: TRBD1; size: -; J: TRBJ1-6; length: 14; V: TRBV6-6; CDR3: CASSQTGGDSPLHF; DNA: TGTGCCAGCAGTCAGACAGGGGGCGATTCACCCCTCCACTTT
D: TRBD1; size: -; J: TRBJ1-6; length: 14; V: TRBV25-1; CDR3: CASRAGTVNSPLHF; DNA: TGTGCCAGCAGGGCCGGGACAGTGAATTCACCCCTCCACTTT
D: -; size: -; J: TRBJ1-5; length: 13; V: TRBV30; CDR3: CAWRGSGNQPQHF; DNA: TGTGCCTGGAGGGGATCGGGCAATCAGCCCCAGCATTTT
D: TRBD2; size: few; J: TRBJ2-5; length: 15; V: TRBV5-1; CDR3: CASSLEPGLTETQYF; DNA: TGCGCCAGCAGCTTGGAACCGGGACTAACAGAGACCCAGTACTTC
D: -; size: -; J: TRBJ1-1; length: 14; V: TRBV6-5; CDR3: CASSQGRQNTEAFF; DNA: TGTGCCAGCAGTCAGGGACGGCAGAACACTGAAGCTTTCTTT
D: -; size: -; J: TRBJ2-1; length: 15; V: TRBV4-3; CDR3: CASSQPRGLVNEQFF; DNA: TGCGCCAGCAGCCAGCCCCGGGGGCTCGTGAATGAGCAGTTCTTC
D: -; size: few; J: TRBJ2-3; length: 13; V: TRBV7-9; CDR3: CASSLLSTDTQYF; DNA: TGTGCCAGCAGCCTCCTCAGCACAGATACGCAGTATTTT
D: -; size: -; J: TRBJ1-1; length: 11; V: TRBV30; CDR3: CAWSGGGEAFF; DNA: TGTGCCTGGAGTGGGGGGGGCGAAGCTTTCTTT
D: TRBD1; size: once; J: TRBJ1-6; length: 15; V: TRBV7-2; CDR3: CASSSTGQGNSPLHF; DNA: TGTGCCAGCAGCTCCACGGGACAGGGGAATTCACCCCTCCACTTT
D: -; size: -; J: TRBJ1-4; length: 17; V: TRBV29-1; CDR3: CSVVGPGPRGANEKLFF; DNA: TGCAGCGTTGTCGGACCCGGCCCCAGAGGAGCTAATGAAAAACTGTTTTTT
D: -; size: -; J: TRBJ2-7; length: 16; V: TRBV9; CDR3: CASSGGTEGLYYEQYF; DNA: TGTGCCAGCAGCGGTGGGACGGAAGGGCTCTACTACGAGCAGTACTTC
D: TRBD2; size: -; J: TRBJ2-5; length: 15; V: TRBV11-3; CDR3: CASSLSGGALETQYF; DNA: TGTGCCAGCAGCCTTAGCGGGGGGGCCTTAGAGACCCAGTACTTC
D: -; size: few; J: TRBJ2-5; length: 14; V: TRBV5-1; CDR3: CASSFGTTSETQYF; DNA: TGCGCCAGCAGCTTTGGGACCACATCGGAGACCCAGTACTTC
D: -; size: -; J: TRBJ2-7; length: 13; V: TRBV30; CDR3: CAWSVRPRSEQYF; DNA: TGTGCCTGGAGTGTACGGCCTAGAAGCGAGCAGTACTTC
D: -; size: -; J: TRBJ2-1; length: 15; V: TRBV5-6; CDR3: CASSLGIGGPNEQFF; DNA: TGTGCCAGCAGCTTGGGGATCGGGGGTCCCAATGAGCAGTTCTTC
D: TRBD2; size: -; J: TRBJ2-1; length: 16; V: TRBV9; CDR3: CASSPRTSGPYNEQFF; DNA: TGTGCCAGCAGCCCCAGGACTAGCGGCCCCTACAATGAGCAGTTCTTC
D: -; size: few; J: TRBJ1-2; length: 14; V: TRBV7-9; CDR3: CASSLSLPVNGYTF; DNA: TGTGCCAGCAGCTTATCCCTCCCCGTGAATGGCTACACCTTC
D: -; size: -; J: TRBJ2-7; length: 12; V: TRBV29-1; CDR3: CSVEKGYQEQYF; DNA: TGCAGCGTTGAAAAGGGCTACCAAGAGCAGTACTTC